The entry that follows covers one T cell receptor (beta chain) sequence. What it recognizes is unknown. These data come from a study of regulatory T cells in long-lasting Graves disease. Regarding the study as a whole: With persistent disease, TRBV28, TRBJ1-2 and TRBJ2-5 were the favored segments. New patients shared fewer public clonotypes (around 980) than persistent patients did (roughly 2,600).

CDR3 regions were amplified by Arm-PCR using iRepertoire HTBI primers to build TCR beta libraries. TCRdb used MiXCR to reprocess the multiplex PCR reads, holding one entry per CDR3 protein. The sample lists roughly 500,000 distinct CDR3 sequences; roughly 15% were seen once. Germline CDR1 reads MNHEY; CDR2 reads SMNVEV (reference sequence). The V and J ends lost 4 bases and 4 bases respectively, with 13 bases between them. This CDR3 spans 14 amino acids. Time point noted: newly diagnosed GD, antithyroid drugs for less than 3 months. Construction of the TCR library relied on RNA isolated from PBMCs. These data were also reused for a study on T cells in Graves' hyperthyroidism and ophthalmopathy.

The TCR comes from a woman aged 50 to 60 with Graves disease. The chain employs TRBV27 and TRBJ1-2; D remains ambiguous. The starting material was peripheral blood mononuclear cells (PBMCs), obtained at new diagnosis, from a patient treated with antithyroid drugs. This CDR3 reads CASSSTIGVYGYTF. CDR3 in DNA: TGTGCCAGCAGTTCCACCATTGGGGTCTATGGCTACACCTTC.